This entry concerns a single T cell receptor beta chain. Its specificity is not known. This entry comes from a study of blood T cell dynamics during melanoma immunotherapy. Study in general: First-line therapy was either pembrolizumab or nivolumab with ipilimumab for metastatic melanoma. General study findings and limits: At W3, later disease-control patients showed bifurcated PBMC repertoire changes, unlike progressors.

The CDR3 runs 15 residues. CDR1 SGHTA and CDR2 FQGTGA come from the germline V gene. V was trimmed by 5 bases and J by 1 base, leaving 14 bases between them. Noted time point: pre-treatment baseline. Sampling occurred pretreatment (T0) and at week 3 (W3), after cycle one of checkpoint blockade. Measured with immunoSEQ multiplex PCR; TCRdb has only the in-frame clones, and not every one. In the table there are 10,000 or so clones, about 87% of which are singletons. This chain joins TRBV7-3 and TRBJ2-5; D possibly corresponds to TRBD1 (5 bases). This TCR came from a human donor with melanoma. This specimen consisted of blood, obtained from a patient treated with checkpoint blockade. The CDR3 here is CASSPTRQIQETQYF. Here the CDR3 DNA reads TGTGCCAGCAGCCCAACCAGACAGATCCAAGAGACCCAGTACTTC. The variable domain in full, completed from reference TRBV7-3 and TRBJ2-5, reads GAGVSQTPSNKVTEKGKYVELRCDPISGHTALYWYRQSLGQGPEFLIYFQGTGAADDSGLPNDRFFAVRPEGSVSTLKIQRTERGDSAVYLCASSPTRQIQETQYFGPGTRLLVL.